This TCR beta chain was sequenced in a study of persistence of HIV-infected CD4 T cells. In the study overall: Donors had been on suppressive ART for a median of around eight years. Multiple blood draws of up to 180 mL, except two donors with single leukapheresis.

Lysates of CMV-infected fibroblasts at 10 ug/mL stimulated these cells. CD4+ T cells upregulating both CD40 ligand and CD69 were sorted as responding cells. The germline CDR1 and CDR2 sequences are SGHVS and FQNEAQ. The CDR3 length is 15 residues. V shed 4 bases, J shed 3 bases, and the junction held 2 bases outside the gene matches. General observations from the study: Compared with CD3/CD28-stimulated cells, CMV- and Gag-responding cells showed lower TCRbeta richness. TCR analyses could not target the rare provirus-carrying CMV-responding cells.

This clone was picked up a small number of times. Its antigen is not known. The immunoSEQ assay was version 4, run in survey mode. Sequenced by immunoSEQ multiplex PCR; TCRdb stores in-frame clones only, minus some. Of 15,000 to 20,000 clones detected, around 60% appear once; the ten largest clones hold roughly 8.8%. The specimen was CD4+ T cells sorted from PBMCs after approximately 19-hour stimulation, collected from a patient who received antiretroviral therapy. The receptor was isolated from an adult woman with HIV who was CMV-seropositive. The V call is TRBV7-8, the J call TRBJ2-2; 10 bases are shared with TRBD2. The CDR3 DNA sequence: TGTGCCAGCAGCTCTAGCGGGGGTTACACCGGGGAGCTGTTTTTT. As protein: CASSSSGGYTGELFF.